This T cell receptor (beta chain) emerged from a study of OX40 agonist ivuxolimab in advanced cancers. Drawing of blood for sampling happened at baseline, at cycle 4 day 1, and at cycle 7 day 1. Germline V gene data show CDR1 as SGHTA and CDR2 as FQGNSA. The length of the CDR3 is 15 residues. V lost 7 bases, J lost 0 bases, and 6 bases stayed unmatched. The table came from immunoSEQ multiplex PCR; TCRdb's copy has only in-frame clones and leaves some out. The profile shows fewer than 90,000 clones, about 88% of them singletons. General study points: CD8+ T cells were the subset that, on average, had more expanded clones than CD4+.

A note on this clone: What it binds is not known.

Here the sequenced sample was CD4+ or CD8+ T cells sorted from blood, taken in a trial of the OX40 agonist ivuxolimab. The clonotype was recovered from an adult with an advanced solid tumor such as melanoma, head and neck, liver or kidney cancer. The J gene is TRBJ2-1, the V gene TRBV7-2; 7 nucleotides line up with TRBD1. For the CDR3, the DNA is TGTGCCAGCACCCGGACAGGTCGCTCCTACAATGAGCAGTTCTTC. Its protein product is CASTRTGRSYNEQFF.